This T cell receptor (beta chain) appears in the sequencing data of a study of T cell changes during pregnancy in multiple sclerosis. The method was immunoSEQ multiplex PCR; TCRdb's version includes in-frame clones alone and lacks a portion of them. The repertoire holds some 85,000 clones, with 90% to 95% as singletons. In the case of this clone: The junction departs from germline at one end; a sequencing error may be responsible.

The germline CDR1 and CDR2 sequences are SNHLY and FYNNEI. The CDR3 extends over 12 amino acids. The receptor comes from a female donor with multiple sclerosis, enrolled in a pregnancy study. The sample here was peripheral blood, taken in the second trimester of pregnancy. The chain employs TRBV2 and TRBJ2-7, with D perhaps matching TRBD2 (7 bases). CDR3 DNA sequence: TGCGCCAGCAGGGGAGGGTACTACGAGCAGTACTTC. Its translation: CASRGGYYEQYF.